Shown below are 20 T cell receptor beta chains from a single sample sequenced in a study of PD-L1 blockade in urothelial cancer. The repertoire was sequenced with immunoSEQ multiplex PCR; TCRdb's copy has only in-frame clones and lacks some. The table has about 46,000 clones, around 85% seen once. Described time point: peripheral blood 6 weeks after treatment start. The sample was PBMCs, taken around atezolizumab (anti-PD-L1) treatment. Source of these receptors: a middle-aged man with urothelial cancer.

The genes are TRBV6-6 and TRBJ2-1; 7 nucleotides line up with TRBD1. Losses at the gene ends were 5 bases for V and 4 bases for J; bases not matched to a gene: 11. The CDR3 consists of 16 residues. Germline CDR1 reads MNHNY; CDR2 reads SVGAGI (reference sequence). CDR3 sequence (DNA): TGTGCCAGCAGTCCACTTAGGACAGGCAATTACAATGAGCAGTTCTTC. Its protein product is CASSPLRTGNYNEQFF.

The rearrangement links TRBV12-5 to TRBJ2-1; 14 nucleotides line up with TRBD2. The CDR3 loop spans 16 amino acids. CDR1 LGHNT and CDR2 FRNRAP come from the germline V gene. After removal of 2 bases from V and 7 bases from J, the junction contained 4 bases not matched to a gene. The CDR3 coding sequence is TGTGCTAGTGGTTTGATGACTAGCGGGGGGGTTAATGAGCAGTTCTTC. Its protein product is CASGLMTSGGVNEQFF.

The chain carries TRBV6-5 and TRBJ1-1, with TRBD1 matching over 9 bases. This CDR3 spans 14 amino acids. Trimming cost V 6 bases and J 1 base; bases outside gene matches: 3. In germline, CDR1 is MNHEY, CDR2 SVGAGI. The CDR3 sequence: CASSLQGANTEAFF. CDR3 bases: TGTGCCAGCAGCTTACAGGGGGCGAACACTGAAGCTTTCTTT.

The chain employs TRBV27 and TRBJ2-5; no clear D. The germline V gene has CDR1 MNHEY and CDR2 SMNVEV (reference sequence). This CDR3 has 11 residues. V dropped 4 bases and J dropped 8 bases, with 8 bases sitting between them. CDR3 loop: CASSSTGTQYF. Here the CDR3 DNA reads TGTGCCAGCAGTTCAACGGGTACCCAGTACTTC.

The chain links TRBV29-1 to TRBJ2-3; 10 positions agree with TRBD1. Unmatched junction bases numbered 12, after V lost 4 bases and J lost 5 bases. CDR1 is SQVTM, CDR2 ANQGSEA, per germline. The CDR3 is 16 amino acids. This chain's CDR3 is CSVGKGGTGAGDTQYF. The CDR3 bases are TGCAGCGTTGGGAAGGGGGGGACAGGGGCGGGAGATACGCAGTATTTT.

This clone has a single count. V is TRBV28 and J is TRBJ2-3; no clear D gene. This CDR3 has 14 amino acids. The germline V gene encodes CDR1 MDHEN and CDR2 SYDVKM. Trimming stripped 3 bases from V and 0 bases from J, with 7 bases between. DNA for the CDR3: TGTGCCAGCAGTTTCACCAGTAGCACAGATACGCAGTATTTT. Translation gives CASSFTSSTDTQYF.

This clone has a handful of counts. The V and J genes are TRBV5-6 and TRBJ2-1; 9 nucleotides align to TRBD2. With V trimmed by 4 bases and J by 4 bases, 6 bases remained unmatched. CDR1 and CDR2 (germline): SGHDT, YYEEEE. The CDR3 spans 15 residues. The CDR3 loop is CASSGGGAIYNEQFF. CDR3 nucleotides: TGTGCCAGCAGCGGCGGGGGGGCTATTTACAATGAGCAGTTCTTC.

Only a few counts were recorded for this clone. The chain is built from TRBV7-8 and TRBJ1-4; D is ambiguous. The germline gives CDR1 SGHVS, CDR2 FQNEAQ. The CDR3 is 13 amino acids. Deletions cut 7 bases from V and 7 bases from J, with 13 bases between. In nucleotides, the CDR3 is TGTGCCAGCAATTTCGGTTTTGGTGAAAAACTGTTTTTT. Protein: CASNFGFGEKLFF. The whole variable domain, remainder taken from reference TRBV7-8 and TRBJ1-4, is GAGVSQSPRYKVAKRGQDVALRCDPISGHVSLFWYQQALGQGPEFLTYFQNEAQLDKSGLPSDRFFAERPEGSVSTLKIQRTQQEDSAVYLCASNFGFGEKLFFGSGTQLSVL.

This clone came up once. The gene calls are TRBV11-2 and TRBJ1-1; D possibly corresponds to TRBD1 (5 bases). Trimming removed 1 base at V and 10 bases at J, with 13 bases between. Germline CDR1 and CDR2: SGHAT and FQNNGV. The CDR3 is 13 amino acids. This chain's CDR3 is CASSLGRDWGAFF. The CDR3, as DNA: TGTGCCAGCAGCTTAGGAAGGGACTGGGGAGCTTTCTTT.

This clone was picked up a small number of times. The V and J genes are TRBV12-5 and TRBJ2-7; TRBD1 matches at 11 bases. The ends lost 4 bases at V and 4 bases at J; junction bases unmatched: 3. The CDR3 length is 14 residues. CDR1 and CDR2 from the germline V gene are LGHNT and FRNRAP. The CDR3, as DNA: TGTGCTAGTGGTTCAGGACAGGGGGCGTACGAGCAGTACTTC. Encoded protein: CASGSGQGAYEQYF.

The V call is TRBV21-1, the J call TRBJ1-1; the table gives TRBD1 as D, unverified against the DNA. TRBV21-1 is designated a pseudogene. CDR3 size: 15 residues. The CDR3 protein is CASSKDDRMNTEAFF. CDR3 bases: TGTGCCAGCAGCAAAGACGACAGGATGAACACTGAAGCTTTCTTT.

V and J are TRBV2 and TRBJ1-4, with 7 bases matching TRBD1. CDR3 length: 17 residues. Germline trimming cut 7 bases from V and 4 bases from J; bases unmatched to any gene: 15. Looked up from germline, CDR1 is SNHLY and CDR2 is FYNNEI. The CDR3 bases are TGTGCCAGCACCCCTAGGACAGGAGGATGGGGTAATGAAAAACTGTTTTTT. Translated, it gives CASTPRTGGWGNEKLFF.

This clone was recorded once. CDR3 in amino acids: CASSLGRMTEAFF. The CDR3 coding sequence is TGTGCCAGCAGCTTGGGCCGGATGACTGAAGCTTTCTTT. The V and J genes are TRBV13 and TRBJ1-1; D unclear. Germline assignment: CDR1 PRHDT and CDR2 FYEKMQ (reference sequence). CDR3 length: 13 amino acids. Trimming cost V 3 bases and J 5 bases, with 10 bases left between them.

The chain has TRBV4-2 and TRBJ2-1, with D perhaps TRBD1 (7 bases). V shed 1 base and J shed 7 bases, with 14 bases lying between them. This CDR3 is built from 15 residues. Looked up from germline, CDR1 is LGHNA and CDR2 is YNFKEQ. CDR3 bases: TGTGCCAGCAGCCAAGTCTGGCAGGGGGGTAATGAGCAGTTCTTC. Encoded protein: CASSQVWQGGNEQFF.

The count of this clone is one. J is TRBJ2-4 and V is TRBV9; 12 positions match TRBD2. The junction had 15 bases not matched to a gene; V was cut back by 4 bases and J by 1 base. Per the germline V gene, CDR1 is SGDLS and CDR2 is YYNGEE. The CDR3 consists of 20 residues. In nucleotides, the CDR3 is TGTGCCAGCAGCCCCAGGTTTGCTAGCGGGGGGGCCTCGGCCAAAAACATTCAGTACTTC. It is translated as CASSPRFASGGASAKNIQYF.

The chain couples TRBV4-1 to TRBJ1-5; D is uncertain. In germline, CDR1 is MGHRA, CDR2 YSYEKL. With 6 bases removed from V and 6 bases from J, the gap between germline ends came to 18 bases. The CDR3 spans 15 residues. The CDR3 loop reads CASRAFGEASQPQHF. In nucleotides, the CDR3 is TGCGCCAGCAGAGCCTTCGGGGAGGCCAGTCAGCCCCAGCATTTT.

The J gene is TRBJ2-5, the V gene TRBV2; 15 bases line up with TRBD2. The CDR3 sequence is 18 residues long. V trimming: 5 bases; J trimming: 5 bases; junction bases outside the gene matches: 12. The germline V gene has CDR1 SNHLY and CDR2 FYNNEI. The CDR3 here is CASSTRTSGRGSRETQYF. The DNA of the CDR3 is TGTGCCAGCAGTACACGGACTAGCGGGAGGGGATCTCGTGAGACCCAGTACTTC. The full variable domain, completed using reference TRBV2 and TRBJ2-5, is EPEVTQTPSHQVTQMGQEVILRCVPISNHLYFYWYRQILGQKVEFLVSFYNNEISEKSEIFDDQFSVERPDGSNFTLKIRSTKLEDSAMYFCASSTRTSGRGSRETQYFGPGTRLLVL.

This clone was counted a few times. The chain uses TRBV9 and TRBJ2-2, with 7 bases identical to TRBD2. Germline V gene data show CDR1 as SGDLS and CDR2 as YYNGEE. This CDR3 spans 19 amino acids. J lost 0 bases, V lost 1 base, and 12 bases had no gene match. CDR3 residues: CASSVSLGRVVPNTGELFF. The DNA for the CDR3 is TGTGCCAGCAGCGTAAGTCTGGGGAGGGTAGTCCCGAACACCGGGGAGCTGTTTTTT. The full variable domain, rest sourced from reference TRBV9 and TRBJ2-2, is DSGVTQTPKHLITATGQRVTLRCSPRSGDLSVYWYQQSLDQGLQFLIQYYNGEERAKGNILERFSAQQFPDLHSELNLSSLELGDSALYFCASSVSLGRVVPNTGELFFGEGSRLTVL.

The chain recombines TRBV21-1 with TRBJ2-7; TRBD1 was called by the table and not checked on the DNA. TRBV21-1 is a recognized pseudogene. The CDR3 has 15 residues. The CDR3 reads CASSKIGQENYEQYF. CDR3 sequence (DNA): TGTGCCAGCAGCAAAATCGGACAGGAGAACTACGAGCAGTACTTC.

V is TRBV6-6 and J is TRBJ2-1, with D perhaps TRBD2 (5 bases). The length of the CDR3 is 14 residues. Deletions cut 7 bases from V and 5 bases from J, with 15 bases between. In germline, CDR1 is MNHNY, CDR2 SVGAGI (reference sequence). The DNA for the CDR3 is TGTGCCAGCATTATGCCTGGAGCGGACAATGAGCAGTTCTTC. This sequence encodes CASIMPGADNEQFF.